This T cell receptor (beta chain) appears in the sequencing data of a study of blood T cell repertoires in COVID-19. This CDR3 is 15 amino acids long. Per germline, CDR1 KGHDR and CDR2 SFDVKD. Trimming removed 3 bases from V and 5 bases from J, with 15 bases in between. TCRdb keeps only in-frame clones here, not all; method: immunoSEQ multiplex PCR. The sample consists of over 150,000 clones, more than 70% of them appearing once. The chain employs TRBV24-1 and TRBJ2-5; D is possibly TRBD2 (7 bases). The sequence derives from a man aged 45 to 65 with COVID-19, enrolled during active disease. Sequencing used peripheral blood. The CDR3, as DNA: TGTGCCACCAGTGATGAGGGGGGGGCGGAGGAGACCCAGTACTTC. Translation: CATSDEGGAEETQYF.